This TCR beta chain was recovered during a study of patients and donors after allogeneic stem cell transplantation. CDR1 LNHNV and CDR2 YYDKDF come from the germline V gene (reference sequence). With 5 bases removed from V and 6 bases from J, the gap between germline ends came to 16 bases. The CDR3 has 15 residues. Only a few counts were recorded for this clonotype. TCRdb independently ran MiXCR on the RT-PCR reads; one entry per CDR3 protein. The table records approximately 170,000 distinct CDR3 sequences, approximately 24% of them present only once. The sample comprised blood, either unsorted or a sorted T cell fraction (not recorded which). This receptor was taken from a human donor who was either an allogeneic HSCT recipient or a stem cell or donor lymphocyte infusion donor (not recorded which). It is not recorded whose cells these are; they may come from a transplant donor. This rearrangement joins TRBV15 to TRBJ1-4, with D uncertain. The CDR3 nucleotides are TGTGCCACCAGCGACAAGGCATGGCGGGATGAAAAACTGTTTTTT. Protein product: CATSDKAWRDEKLFF.